This T cell receptor (beta chain) originates from a study of response to subunit inactivated influenza vaccine. Study conclusions and caveats: Only a handful of new T cells, the authors suggested, are recruited with each seasonal influenza vaccination.

Each CDR3 protein gets one entry after TCRdb re-called the RT-PCR reads with MiXCR. The sample records about 650,000 distinct CDR3 sequences, around 13% being singletons. To note about this clonotype: Its target is not known.

Germline CDR1 SGHVS, CDR2 FQNEAQ. The CDR3 covers 11 residues. Trimming removed 5 bases at V and 3 bases at J, with 4 bases between. The sequencing used PBMCs from blood, collected roughly 15 days before vaccination. This TCR was sampled from a man aged 45 to 65 who received an inactivated influenza vaccine. The rearrangement joins TRBV7-8 to TRBJ1-2; D gene ambiguous. CDR3 sequence reads: CASSNDYGYTF. DNA for the CDR3: TGTGCCAGCAGCAACGACTATGGCTACACCTTC.